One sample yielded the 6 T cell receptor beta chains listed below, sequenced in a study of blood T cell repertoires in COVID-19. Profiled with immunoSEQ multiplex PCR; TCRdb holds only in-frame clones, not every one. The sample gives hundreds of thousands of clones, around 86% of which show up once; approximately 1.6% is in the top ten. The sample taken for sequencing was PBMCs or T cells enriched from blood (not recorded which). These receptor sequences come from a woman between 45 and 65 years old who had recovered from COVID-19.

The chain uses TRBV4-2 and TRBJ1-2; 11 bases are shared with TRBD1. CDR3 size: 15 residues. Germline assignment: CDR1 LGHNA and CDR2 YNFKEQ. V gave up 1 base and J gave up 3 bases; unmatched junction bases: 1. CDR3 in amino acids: CASSQGTGGDYGYTF. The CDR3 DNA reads TGTGCCAGCAGCCAAGGGACAGGGGGCGACTATGGCTACACCTTC.

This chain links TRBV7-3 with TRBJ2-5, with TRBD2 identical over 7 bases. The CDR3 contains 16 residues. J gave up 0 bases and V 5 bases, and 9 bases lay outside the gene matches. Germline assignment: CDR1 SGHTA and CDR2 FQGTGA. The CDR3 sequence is CASSEGTSVNQETQYF. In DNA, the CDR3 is TGTGCCAGCAGCGAGGGAACTAGCGTAAACCAAGAGACCCAGTACTTC.

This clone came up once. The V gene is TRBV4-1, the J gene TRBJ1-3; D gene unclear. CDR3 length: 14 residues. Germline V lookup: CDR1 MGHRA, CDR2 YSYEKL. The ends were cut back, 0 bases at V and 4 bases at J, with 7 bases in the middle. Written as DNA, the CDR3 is TGCGCCAGCAGCCAAGAAGTCAGGGGAAACACCATATATTTT. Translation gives CASSQEVRGNTIYF.

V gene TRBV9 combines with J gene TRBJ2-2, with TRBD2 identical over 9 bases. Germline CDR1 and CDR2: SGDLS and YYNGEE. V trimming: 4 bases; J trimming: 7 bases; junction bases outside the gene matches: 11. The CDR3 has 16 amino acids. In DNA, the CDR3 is TGTGCCAGCAGCCCCACCGGGACTAGCCTTAACGGGGAGCTGTTTTTT. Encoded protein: CASSPTGTSLNGELFF.

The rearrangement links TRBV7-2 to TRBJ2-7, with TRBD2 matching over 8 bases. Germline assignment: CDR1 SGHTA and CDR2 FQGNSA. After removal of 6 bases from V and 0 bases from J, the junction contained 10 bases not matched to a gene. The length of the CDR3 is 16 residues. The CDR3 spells CASSIRSGISSYEQYF. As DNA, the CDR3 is TGTGCCAGCAGTATTCGTAGCGGGATAAGCTCCTACGAGCAGTACTTC.

The CDR3 sequence: CASSPGTATYEQYF. The CDR3 nucleotides are TGTGCCAGCAGTCCTGGGACAGCCACCTACGAGCAGTACTTC. This chain joins TRBV28 and TRBJ2-7; TRBD1 aligns across 7 bases. Germline V gene sequence: CDR1 MDHEN, CDR2 SYDVKM. CDR3 length: 14 amino acids. The trim removed 5 bases at V and 2 bases at J, leaving 6 bases unmatched.